This T cell receptor (beta chain) was retrieved from a study of lymphopenia after photon versus proton radiotherapy. Here immunoSEQ multiplex PCR was the method, and the copy in TCRdb shows in-frame clones only, minus some. The sample has more than 20,000 clones; under 85% are singletons. The CDR3 consists of 15 residues. Looked up from germline, CDR1 is SGHRS and CDR2 is YFSETQ. V shed 4 bases and J 6 bases; nucleotides not matched to a gene: 10. Study-wide findings and caveats: Authors raise, but do not show, better survival with proton therapy. Photon-treated patients lost naive T cells and TCR diversity; proton-treated stayed stable. In patients who died, overall survival fell as post-nadir TCR diversity dropped more. Post-nadir diversity loss with photons came from oligoclonal expansion, particularly CD8+ Temra cells.

A note on this clone: Its target is unknown.

The material sequenced was peripheral blood, taken from a patient treated with photon-based radiotherapy. The chain uses TRBV5-1 and TRBJ2-4; 7 nucleotides align to TRBD1. This receptor was obtained from a woman between 50 and 59 years old with pancreatic cancer. The CDR3 DNA follows: TGCGCCAGCAGCACCGTGGCCGGGACAGTAAACATTCAGTACTTC. Translated, it gives CASSTVAGTVNIQYF.